These 28 T cell receptor beta chains share one sample of origin, sequenced in a study of T cell responses to AZD1222 COVID-19 vaccine. The method was immunoSEQ multiplex PCR; TCRdb's version includes in-frame clones alone and lacks a portion of them. Of approximately 110,000 clones listed, roughly 90% are singletons. This specimen consisted of peripheral blood, obtained on day 0 of MenACWY control vaccination. These receptors were obtained from an adult in good health.

The CDR3 here is CASSLSGGDSPLHF. Here the CDR3 DNA reads TGTGCCAGCAGTTTATCAGGGGGCGATTCACCCCTCCACTTT. The rearrangement uses TRBV28 and TRBJ1-6; 8 nucleotides align to TRBD1. Looked up from germline, CDR1 is MDHEN and CDR2 is SYDVKM. The CDR3 loop spans 14 amino acids. Losses at the gene ends were 1 base for V and 8 bases for J; bases not matched to a gene: 1.

The V gene is TRBV11-1, the J gene TRBJ1-4; a possible D gene is TRBD1 (6 bases). CDR3 length: 13 amino acids. The germline V and J ends were trimmed by 3 bases and 5 bases, with 7 bases remaining between them. Germline lookup yields CDR1 SGHAT and CDR2 FQDESV (reference sequence). CDR3 loop: CASSLDRNEKLFF. DNA of the CDR3: TGTGCCAGCAGCTTGGACAGAAATGAAAAACTGTTTTTT.

The sample holds a few counts of this clone. The V and J genes are TRBV4-2 and TRBJ2-7; possible D gene TRBD2, 6 bases. V was clipped by 3 bases and J by 0 bases, with 9 bases between them. The germline V gene has CDR1 LGHNA and CDR2 YNFKEQ. CDR3 size: 14 residues. The DNA of the CDR3 is TGTGCCAGCAGCCAGGATAGCGGCTCCTACGAGCAGTACTTC. It codes for CASSQDSGSYEQYF.

The chain uses TRBV7-3 and TRBJ1-5; no reliable D call. The ends were cut back, 2 bases at V and 1 base at J, with 12 bases in the middle. In germline, CDR1 is SGHTA, CDR2 FQGTGA. The CDR3 is 16 amino acids. The CDR3 spells CASSLYPEGSNQPQHF. The CDR3 DNA reads as TGTGCCAGCAGCTTATACCCGGAGGGCAGCAATCAGCCCCAGCATTTT.

DNA of the CDR3: TGTGCCAGCGGACTTCCGGGACACCGAAACTCGGTTACTTACAATGAGCAGTTCTTC. This gives the protein CASGLPGHRNSVTYNEQFF. The V and J genes are TRBV27 and TRBJ2-1, with TRBD1 as a possible D gene (6 bases). The V and J ends lost 8 bases and 4 bases respectively, with 30 bases between them. The CDR3 sequence is 19 residues long. Germline V lookup: CDR1 MNHEY, CDR2 SMNVEV (reference sequence).

The chain couples TRBV6-2 or TRBV6-3 to TRBJ2-7; the D gene could be TRBD1 or TRBD2 (5 bases each). This CDR3 spans 15 amino acids. V was cut by 5 bases and J by 4 bases, with 18 bases left in between. Per the germline V gene, CDR1 is MNHEY and CDR2 is SVGEGT. The CDR3 loop reads CASSTRFRERYEQYF. CDR3 DNA: TGTGCCAGCAGTACCCGATTCAGGGAGCGGTACGAGCAGTACTTC.

The V and J genes are TRBV9 and TRBJ1-1; D is undetermined. This CDR3 region has 14 residues. The V and J ends lost 0 bases and 1 base respectively, with 7 bases between them. The germline V gene has CDR1 SGDLS and CDR2 YYNGEE. The CDR3 DNA sequence: TGTGCCAGCAGCGTAGCCCTTACGAACACTGAAGCTTTCTTT. Encoded protein: CASSVALTNTEAFF.

V and J are TRBV24-1 and TRBJ2-1; 7 bases are a match to TRBD1. Germline-derived CDR1 and CDR2 are KGHDR and SFDVKD. The CDR3 has 14 amino acids. The ends lost 3 bases at V and 7 bases at J; junction bases unmatched: 5. The CDR3: CATSDPGTENEQFF. The CDR3 DNA reads TGTGCCACCAGTGATCCCGGGACAGAGAATGAGCAGTTCTTC.

This chain joins TRBV5-4 and TRBJ2-6; no reliable D call. With 0 bases removed from V and 0 bases from J, the gap between germline ends came to 1 base. The CDR3 has 14 amino acids. Germline V lookup: CDR1 SGHNT, CDR2 YYREEE (reference sequence). DNA for the CDR3: TGTGCCAGCAGCTTGGCCTCTGGGGCCAACGTCCTGACTTTC. It encodes CASSLASGANVLTF.

This clone has ten or more counts. This chain uses TRBV27 with TRBJ1-1; D possibly corresponds to TRBD1 (5 bases). The V end lost 8 bases, the J end lost 4 bases, and 20 bases lay between the germline ends. Germline V gene sequence: CDR1 MNHEY, CDR2 SMNVEV (reference sequence). The CDR3 consists of 15 residues. This CDR3 is CASLGVGGAGTEAFF. The DNA for the CDR3 is TGTGCCAGCCTGGGGGTAGGCGGGGCTGGCACTGAAGCTTTCTTT.

This rearrangement joins TRBV9 to TRBJ1-2, with no clear D. CDR3 length: 16 amino acids. CDR1 SGDLS and CDR2 YYNGEE come from the germline V gene. Trimming stripped 3 bases from V and 0 bases from J, with 15 bases between. The CDR3 DNA reads as TGTGCCAGCAGCGGCTTCCGTGAGCCAACTAACTATGGCTACACCTTC. It encodes CASSGFREPTNYGYTF.

This clone showed up just once. V usage is TRBV11-3 and J usage is TRBJ2-7; TRBD1 matches at 8 bases. Per germline, CDR1 SGHNT and CDR2 YENEEA. The CDR3 has 13 residues. Trimming at V came to 3 bases and at J to 3 bases, leaving 1 base not matched to a gene. CDR3 nucleotide sequence: TGTGCCAGCAGCTTTGGGACAGGCTACGAGCAGTACTTC. This gives the protein CASSFGTGYEQYF.

V gene TRBV28 combines with J gene TRBJ2-3; 7 bases match TRBD2. Germline loops: CDR1 MDHEN, CDR2 SYDVKM. The CDR3 totals 17 residues. The trim removed 6 bases at V and 0 bases at J, leaving 12 bases unmatched. CDR3 nucleotide sequence: TGTGCCAGCAGGCTAGCGGTACCCACCTTTAGCACAGATACGCAGTATTTT. As protein: CASRLAVPTFSTDTQYF. Complete variable domain (other parts from reference TRBV28 and TRBJ2-3): DVKVTQSSRYLVKRTGEKVFLECVQDMDHENMFWYRQDPGLGLRLIYFSYDVKMKEKGDIPEGYSVSREKKERFSLILESASTNQTSMYLCASRLAVPTFSTDTQYFGPGTRLTVL.

To note about this clone: Mismatch with germline at one junction end may stem from a read error. Written as DNA, the CDR3 is TGTGCCAGCAGTCCGCGGGACTCCTCCAAAGCCTTC. Protein: CASSPRDSSKAF. The V and J genes are TRBV12-3 or TRBV12-4 and TRBJ1-2, with a tentative D call TRBD1 (5 bases). The CDR3 is 12 residues long.

This clone is a singleton in its sample. The rearrangement uses TRBV5-4 and TRBJ2-7; no definite D call. V was shortened by 4 bases and J by 0 bases, with 17 bases between the two germline ends. The CDR3 extends over 16 amino acids. The V gene's germline CDR1 is SGHNT and CDR2 YYREEE (reference sequence). DNA for the CDR3: TGTGCCAGCAGCCCCGAGGTGGCTCCGAGCTCCTACGAGCAGTACTTC. Translating gives CASSPEVAPSSYEQYF.

The V gene is TRBV7-9, the J gene TRBJ2-7; D unresolved. Trimming left V 5 bases short and J 5 bases short, with 13 bases between. Germline lookup yields CDR1 SEHNR and CDR2 FQNEAQ (reference sequence). The CDR3 sequence is 13 residues long. Here the CDR3 reads CASSVGRADEQYF. The CDR3 DNA sequence: TGTGCCAGCAGCGTCGGACGGGCCGACGAGCAGTACTTC.

The rearrangement links TRBV7-6 to TRBJ2-1, with D perhaps TRBD1 or TRBD2 (7 bases each). The CDR3 is 15 residues long. V dropped 7 bases and J dropped 1 base, with 14 bases sitting between them. Germline lookup yields CDR1 SGHVS and CDR2 FNYEAQ. The CDR3 loop reads CASNPGGVSYNEQFF. CDR3 DNA: TGTGCCAGCAACCCAGGGGGGGTTTCCTACAATGAGCAGTTCTTC.

This chain joins TRBV3-1 (or the pseudogene TRBV3-2) and TRBJ1-2, with D perhaps matching TRBD1 (5 bases). The CDR3 covers 14 residues. Per germline, CDR1 LGHDT and CDR2 YNNKEL (reference sequence). V was cut by 4 bases and J by 5 bases, with 14 bases left in between. The DNA of the CDR3 is TGTGCCAGCAGCCCATCACAGGTTTCTTATGGCTACACCTTC. This encodes CASSPSQVSYGYTF.

The gene calls are TRBV10-3 and TRBJ2-7; 11 bases are shared with TRBD2. This CDR3 contains 18 residues. Per the germline V gene, CDR1 is ENHRY and CDR2 is SYGVKD. The V gene end was trimmed by 4 bases and the J gene end by 4 bases; junction bases not matched to a gene: 15. CDR3 nucleotide sequence: TGTGCCATCAGTGGAGGACAGGGGAAGGCTAGCGGGGGGTACGAGCAGTACTTC. Protein sequence: CAISGGQGKASGGYEQYF.

The V gene is TRBV30, the J gene TRBJ1-6; D is possibly TRBD1 (5 bases). Per the germline V gene, CDR1 is GTSNPN and CDR2 is SVGIG (reference sequence). CDR3 length: 12 residues. The ends were cut back, 7 bases at V and 9 bases at J, with 13 bases in the middle. The CDR3 spells CALGSGLSPLHF. For the CDR3, the DNA is TGTGCCTTAGGATCAGGGCTTTCACCCCTCCACTTT.

The chain couples TRBV28 to TRBJ2-5, with 9 bases matching TRBD2. Losses at the gene ends were 9 bases for V and 4 bases for J; bases not matched to a gene: 6. Germline-derived CDR1 and CDR2 are MDHEN and SYDVKM. This CDR3 comprises 13 residues. In DNA, the CDR3 is TGTGCCAGGGGGACTAGCCCGCGAGAGACCCAGTACTTC. It yields the protein CARGTSPRETQYF.

This chain joins TRBV28 and TRBJ1-2; D gene ambiguous. This CDR3 comprises 14 residues. V dropped 3 bases and J dropped 4 bases, with 12 bases sitting between them. Germline values: CDR1 MDHEN, CDR2 SYDVKM. DNA for the CDR3: TGTGCCAGCAGTTTTTCTGTCAGATCCTATGGCTACACCTTC. This translates into CASSFSVRSYGYTF.

The chain joins TRBV9 to TRBJ2-3, with 8 positions matching TRBD1. The CDR3 covers 17 residues. CDR1 and CDR2 (germline): SGDLS, YYNGEE. Unmatched junction bases numbered 14, after V lost 6 bases and J lost 2 bases. The CDR3 sequence is CASTAPQTGVPTDTQYF. CDR3 coding DNA: TGTGCCAGCACCGCACCTCAGACAGGGGTCCCCACAGATACGCAGTATTTT.

Here the CDR3 DNA reads TGTGCCAGCAGCTCGCAGGGGGGGACCTACAATGAGCAGTTCTTC. It yields the protein CASSSQGGTYNEQFF. The chain recombines TRBV13 with TRBJ2-1; TRBD1 or TRBD2 may be the D gene (7 bases each). The germline V gene encodes CDR1 PRHDT and CDR2 FYEKMQ (reference sequence). CDR3 length equals 15 residues. V was pared by 4 bases and J by 2 bases, with 12 bases between.

The chain carries TRBV10-3 and TRBJ1-3; no firm D call. The CDR3 covers 15 residues. CDR1 and CDR2 from the germline V gene are ENHRY and SYGVKD. The V gene lost 0 bases and the J gene lost 0 bases, with 6 bases spanning the gap. CDR3: CAISESLGSGNTIYF. The CDR3, as DNA: TGTGCCATCAGTGAGTCCCTTGGCTCTGGAAACACCATATATTTT.

The chain recombines TRBV9 with TRBJ2-7; 7 bases line up with TRBD2. The CDR3 is made up of 15 amino acids. The germline CDR1 and CDR2 sequences are SGDLS and YYNGEE. Trimming at V came to 0 bases and at J to 5 bases, leaving 8 bases not matched to a gene. In DNA form, the CDR3 reads TGTGCCAGCAGCGTAGGGGAGGGTTGGGGCGACGAGCAGTACTTC. The encoded protein is CASSVGEGWGDEQYF.

The V call is TRBV5-1, the J call TRBJ1-1; 9 bases line up with TRBD1. Germline V gene data show CDR1 as SGHRS and CDR2 as YFSETQ. This CDR3 contains 15 residues. The V gene end was trimmed by 4 bases and the J gene end by 5 bases; junction bases not matched to a gene: 9. CDR3 amino acids: CASSDRTGAGTEAFF. CDR3 DNA sequence: TGCGCCAGCAGCGACCGGACAGGGGCGGGAACTGAAGCTTTCTTT.

V and J are TRBV9 and TRBJ2-3, with D possibly being TRBD1 (6 bases). Per the germline V gene, CDR1 is SGDLS and CDR2 is YYNGEE. Trimming left V 2 bases short and J 2 bases short, with 21 bases between. The CDR3 loop spans 18 amino acids. The CDR3 loop is CASSVRDTWGQSTDTQYF. For the CDR3, the DNA is TGTGCCAGCAGCGTTCGTGACACTTGGGGGCAGTCCACAGATACGCAGTATTTT.